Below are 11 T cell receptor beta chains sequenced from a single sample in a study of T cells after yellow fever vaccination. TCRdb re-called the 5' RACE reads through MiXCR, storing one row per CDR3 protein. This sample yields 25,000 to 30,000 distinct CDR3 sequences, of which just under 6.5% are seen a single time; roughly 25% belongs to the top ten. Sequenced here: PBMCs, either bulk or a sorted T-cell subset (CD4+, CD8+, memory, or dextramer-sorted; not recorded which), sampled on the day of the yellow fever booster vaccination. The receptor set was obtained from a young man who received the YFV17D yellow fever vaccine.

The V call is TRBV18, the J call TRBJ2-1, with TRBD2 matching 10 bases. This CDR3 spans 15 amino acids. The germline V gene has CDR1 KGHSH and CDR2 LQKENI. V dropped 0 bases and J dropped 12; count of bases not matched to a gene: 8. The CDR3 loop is CASSPPGLAGVWQFF. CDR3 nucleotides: TGTGCCAGCTCACCACCGGGGCTAGCGGGAGTCTGGCAGTTCTTC.

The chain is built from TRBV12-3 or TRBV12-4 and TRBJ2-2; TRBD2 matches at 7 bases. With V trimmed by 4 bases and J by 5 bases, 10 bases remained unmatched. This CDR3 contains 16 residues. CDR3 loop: CASSYRGSGKTGELFF. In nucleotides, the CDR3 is TGTGCCAGCAGTTATCGTGGCAGCGGGAAAACCGGGGAGCTGTTTTTT.

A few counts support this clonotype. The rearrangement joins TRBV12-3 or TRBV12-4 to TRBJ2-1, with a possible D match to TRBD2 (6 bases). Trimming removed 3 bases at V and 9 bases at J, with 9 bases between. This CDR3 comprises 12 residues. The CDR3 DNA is TGTGCCAGCAGTTTTACCGGGGGTGAGCAGTTCTTC. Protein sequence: CASSFTGGEQFF.

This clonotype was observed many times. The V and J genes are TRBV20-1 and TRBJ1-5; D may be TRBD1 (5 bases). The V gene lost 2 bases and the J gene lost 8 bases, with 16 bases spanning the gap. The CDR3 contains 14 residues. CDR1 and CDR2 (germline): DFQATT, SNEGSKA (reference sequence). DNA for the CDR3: TGCAGTGCTAGACATGGGGGGGAGTCGGAGCCCCAGCATTTT. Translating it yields CSARHGGESEPQHF.

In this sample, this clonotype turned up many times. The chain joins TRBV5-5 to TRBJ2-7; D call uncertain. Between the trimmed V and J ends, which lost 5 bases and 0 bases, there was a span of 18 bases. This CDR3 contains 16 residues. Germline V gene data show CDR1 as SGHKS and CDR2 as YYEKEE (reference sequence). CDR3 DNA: TGTGCCAGCAGACTGACGGTTTCGCCAGTCTCCTACGAGCAGTACTTC. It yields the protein CASRLTVSPVSYEQYF.

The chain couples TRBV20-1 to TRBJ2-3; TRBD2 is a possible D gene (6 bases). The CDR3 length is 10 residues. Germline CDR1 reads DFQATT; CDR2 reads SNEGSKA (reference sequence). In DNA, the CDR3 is TGCAGCCGGGACTCCAATACGCAGTATTTT. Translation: CSRDSNTQYF.

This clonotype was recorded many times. The CDR3 DNA is TGCGCCAGCAGCCCGGAAATTCGGGGAGATACGCAGTATTTT. This gives the protein CASSPEIRGDTQYF. The rearrangement uses TRBV5-1 and TRBJ2-3; possibly TRBD2 for D (5 bases). V gave up 4 bases and J gave up 5 bases, with 14 bases separating them. This CDR3 contains 14 residues. CDR1 is SGHRS and CDR2 is YFSETQ in the germline V gene.

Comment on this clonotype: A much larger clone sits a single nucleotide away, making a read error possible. CDR3 protein: CASSPGPVGTGELFF. In nucleotides, the CDR3 is TGTGCCAGCAGCCCCGGACCGGTTGGCACCGGGGAGCTGTTTTTT. The chain combines TRBV11-2 with TRBJ2-2, with unresolved D. The CDR3 extends over 15 amino acids. V was cut by 5 bases and J by 4 bases, with 14 bases left in between. Germline assignment: CDR1 SGHAT and CDR2 FQNNGV. The whole variable domain, remainder taken from reference TRBV11-2 and TRBJ2-2, is EAGVAQSPRYKIIEKRQSVAFWCNPISGHATLYWYQQILGQGPKLLIQFQNNGVVDDSQLPKDRFSAERLKGVDSTLKIQPAKLEDSAVYLCASSPGPVGTGELFFGEGSRLTVL.

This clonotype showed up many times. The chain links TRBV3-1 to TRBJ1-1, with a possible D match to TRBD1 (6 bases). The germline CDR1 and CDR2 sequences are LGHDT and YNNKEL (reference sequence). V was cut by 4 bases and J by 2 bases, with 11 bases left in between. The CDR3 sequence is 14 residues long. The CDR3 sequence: CASSRPTGNTEAFF. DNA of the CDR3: TGTGCCAGCAGCCGACCGACAGGTAACACTGAAGCTTTCTTT.

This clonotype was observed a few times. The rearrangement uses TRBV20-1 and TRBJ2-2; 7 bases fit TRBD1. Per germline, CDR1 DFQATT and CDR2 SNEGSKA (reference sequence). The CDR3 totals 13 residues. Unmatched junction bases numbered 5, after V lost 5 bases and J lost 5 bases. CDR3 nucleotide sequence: TGCAGTGCTGCGACAGGGACGACCGGGGAGCTGTTTTTT. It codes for CSAATGTTGELFF.

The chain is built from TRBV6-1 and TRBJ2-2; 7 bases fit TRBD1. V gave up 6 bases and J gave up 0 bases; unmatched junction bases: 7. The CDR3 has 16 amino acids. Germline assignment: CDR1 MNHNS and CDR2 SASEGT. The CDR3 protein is CASSRNRGTNTGELFF. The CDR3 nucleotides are TGTGCCAGCAGCCGAAACAGGGGTACGAACACCGGGGAGCTGTTTTTT.